This entry lists 19 T cell receptor beta chains sequenced from one sample in a study of CD8+ T cells in alopecia areata. RNA extraction and reverse transcription yielded cDNA as sequencing template. Method: immunoSEQ multiplex PCR; TCRdb's copy keeps in-frame clones and lacks some. Of 80,000 to 100,000 clones in the sample, roughly 45% were seen once. Treatment defined: oral pan-JAK inhibitor, 5-10 mg twice daily. The sequencing used CD8+ T cells sorted from blood, collected at week 24, from a patient treated with tofacitinib. The receptors originated from a human donor with alopecia areata.

The V gene is TRBV7-9, the J gene TRBJ2-3; TRBD1 agrees at 8 bases. The germline CDR1 and CDR2 sequences are SEHNR and FQNEAQ (reference sequence). The CDR3 sequence is 16 residues long. V shed 4 bases, J shed 3 bases, and the junction held 9 bases outside the gene matches. The DNA for the CDR3 is TGTGCCAGCAGCTCACCTGGGACAGGCGGTACAGATACGCAGTATTTT. Its protein product is CASSSPGTGGTDTQYF.

J is TRBJ2-7 and V is TRBV4-1; D possibly corresponds to TRBD1 (6 bases). Trimming stripped 4 bases from V and 2 bases from J, with 15 bases between. Germline CDR1 reads MGHRA; CDR2 reads YSYEKL. The CDR3 contains 15 residues. The CDR3 DNA sequence: TGCGCCAGCAGCCCACAGACAGGTTCCCCCTACGAGCAGTACTTC. This encodes CASSPQTGSPYEQYF.

In its sample, this clone was seen a few times. CDR3 sequence: CSARDREKLFF. The CDR3 nucleotides are TGCAGTGCTAGAGATCGGGAAAAACTGTTTTTT. The chain joins TRBV20-1 to TRBJ1-4, with D unresolved. V lost 0 bases and J lost 8, with 4 bases in between. CDR3 length: 11 amino acids. Germline CDR1 reads DFQATT; CDR2 reads SNEGSKA (reference sequence).

Here the CDR3 DNA reads TGCAGCGTTCGACAGGGAAACTATGGCTACACCTTC. Amino acids: CSVRQGNYGYTF. The chain recombines TRBV29-1 with TRBJ1-2; 7 bases line up with TRBD1. Losses at the gene ends were 5 bases for V and 2 bases for J; bases not matched to a gene: 2. Germline V gives CDR1 SQVTM, CDR2 ANQGSEA. The CDR3 length is 12 residues.

The chain uses TRBV5-1 and TRBJ2-5, with 10 bases aligning to TRBD2. CDR1 is SGHRS and CDR2 is YFSETQ in the germline V gene. The CDR3 contains 14 residues. J was trimmed by 6 bases and V by 4 bases; bases with no gene match: 6. CDR3 protein: CASSVGLALQTQYF. CDR3 DNA: TGCGCCAGCAGCGTGGGACTAGCGTTACAGACCCAGTACTTC.

As to this clone: Additional DNA sequences in this sample encode the identical CDR3. The chain recombines TRBV4-2 with TRBJ2-7; D gene uncertain. The CDR3 runs 11 residues. V dropped 1 base and J dropped 4 bases, with 2 bases sitting between them. Germline V gene data show CDR1 as LGHNA and CDR2 as YNFKEQ. The DNA for the CDR3 is TGTGCCAGCAGCCAAGCGTACGAGCAGTACTTC. Its protein is CASSQAYEQYF.

This clone was recorded only once. The chain links TRBV4-3 to TRBJ2-7, with a weak D call TRBD2 (6 bases). Germline-derived CDR1 and CDR2 are LGHNA and YSLEER. The CDR3 spans 15 residues. Trimming left V 1 base short and J 0 bases short, with 10 bases between. The CDR3 loop reads CASSQGAGSSYEQYF. Written as DNA, the CDR3 is TGCGCCAGCAGCCAAGGTGCGGGGAGCTCCTACGAGCAGTACTTC.

This clone was found a few times. The chain is built from TRBV9 and TRBJ1-2, with D perhaps matching TRBD1 (6 bases). CDR3 length: 14 residues. V lost 3 bases, J lost 3 bases, and 12 bases lay in between. CDR1 is SGDLS, CDR2 YYNGEE, per germline. CDR3 nucleotide sequence: TGTGCCAGCAGCGAACAGGGCTTGGACTATGGCTACACCTTC. This codes for CASSEQGLDYGYTF.

The CDR3 DNA follows: TGTGCCAGCAGTTTATCGAACGGGAGTGAGCAGTTCTTC. This translates into CASSLSNGSEQFF. The chain uses TRBV27 and TRBJ2-1; tentative D call: TRBD2 (6 bases). The CDR3 runs to 13 residues. Germline V gene sequence: CDR1 MNHEY, CDR2 SMNVEV (reference sequence). Trimming took 0 bases from V and 9 from J, leaving 9 bases between them.

This clone was seen more than once but under ten times. This chain's CDR3 is CASGLGRGYEQYF. CDR3 DNA sequence: TGTGCCAGCGGACTTGGGAGAGGCTACGAGCAGTACTTC. The chain links TRBV27 to TRBJ2-7, with a weak D call TRBD2 (5 bases). V lost 8 bases, J lost 3 bases, and 14 bases lay in between. Germline loops: CDR1 MNHEY, CDR2 SMNVEV (reference sequence). The CDR3 covers 13 residues.

The chain carries TRBV11-1 and TRBJ2-7; D might be TRBD1 or TRBD2, each matching 5 bases. Between the trimmed V and J ends, which lost 3 bases and 2 bases, there was a span of 14 bases. Germline V CDR1 and CDR2: SGHAT, FQDESV (reference sequence). CDR3 length equals 15 residues. The CDR3 DNA is TGTGCCAGCAGCTTTTTTCGGGACCGAACCTACGAGCAGTACTTC. Translated, it gives CASSFFRDRTYEQYF.

The chain carries TRBV6-1 and TRBJ1-5; 7 nucleotides agree with TRBD1. V lost 6 bases and J lost 4; bases outside the gene matches: 6. The CDR3 consists of 14 residues. Germline V lookup: CDR1 MNHNS, CDR2 SASEGT. The CDR3 coding sequence is TGTGCCAGCAGGAAGACAGGGAGGAATCAGCCCCAGCATTTT. Amino acid sequence: CASRKTGRNQPQHF.

V usage is TRBV4-1 and J usage is TRBJ2-1; 10 bases are a match to TRBD2. Germline V gene lookup returns CDR1 MGHRA and CDR2 YSYEKL. J gave up 8 bases and V 0 bases, and 4 bases lay outside the gene matches. The CDR3 spans 15 residues. As DNA, the CDR3 is TGCGCCAGCAGCCAAGAATTAGCGGGAGGATATGAGCAGTTCTTC. Its protein is CASSQELAGGYEQFF.

This chain connects TRBV27 to TRBJ2-2, with a weak D call TRBD2 (6 bases). The CDR3 is 15 residues long. Trimming shortened V by 6 bases and J by 7 bases, and 18 bases separated the two germline ends. Per the germline V gene, CDR1 is MNHEY and CDR2 is SMNVEV (reference sequence). The CDR3 bases are TGTGCCAGCAGCCACGTCGGGGCGGGGATCGGGGAGCTGTTTTTT. Amino acids: CASSHVGAGIGELFF.

This clone was counted a few times. The J gene is TRBJ1-2, the V gene TRBV29-1; D remains ambiguous. The V end was cut by 4 bases, the J end by 4 bases, with 7 bases between. There are 11 residues in the CDR3. Germline CDR1 and CDR2: SQVTM and ANQGSEA. CDR3 nucleotides: TGCAGCGTTGTACAGCTCTATGGCTACACCTTC. It encodes CSVVQLYGYTF.

CDR3 protein: CSAREDQDTF. Written as DNA, the CDR3 is TGCAGTGCTAGAGAAGACCAGGACACCTTC. The chain combines TRBV20-1 with TRBJ1-2; D not certain. The CDR3 is 10 amino acids. Germline assignment: CDR1 DFQATT and CDR2 SNEGSKA (reference sequence). Between the trimmed V and J ends, which lost 0 bases and 12 bases, there was a span of 8 bases.

The chain is built from TRBV10-3 and TRBJ2-3, with TRBD1 matching 8 bases. The CDR3 has 16 amino acids. Germline CDR1 and CDR2: ENHRY and SYGVKD. Trimming removed 6 bases from V and 4 bases from J; junction bases left unmatched: 12. Written as DNA, the CDR3 is TGTGCCATCAGACGGACAGGGCAAACCCCCTCAGATACGCAGTATTTT. The encoded protein is CAIRRTGQTPSDTQYF.

The V and J genes are TRBV30 and TRBJ2-7; maybe TRBD2 (6 bases). Trimming took 3 bases from V and 1 from J, leaving 10 bases between them. Germline V gene lookup returns CDR1 GTSNPN and CDR2 SVGIG (reference sequence). There are 13 residues in the CDR3. In DNA, the CDR3 is TGTGCCTGGAGCCTCGGGGGATCCTACGAGCAGTACTTC. Its translation is CAWSLGGSYEQYF.

This clone has more than one count but fewer than ten. The chain recombines TRBV29-1 with TRBJ2-3, with D possibly being TRBD2 (6 bases). The ends were cut back, 5 bases at V and 6 bases at J, with 15 bases in the middle. This CDR3 contains 13 residues. Germline V CDR1 and CDR2: SQVTM, ANQGSEA. CDR3 residues: CSVRSGSLDTQYF. The CDR3 DNA reads as TGCAGCGTTCGGTCCGGGAGCTTGGATACGCAGTATTTT.